The 9 T cell receptor beta chains below were found in one sample sequenced in a study of early T cells in non-severe SARS-CoV-2 infection. TCRdb ran MiXCR on the 5' RACE reads and lists one entry per CDR3 protein. The sample gives about 23,000 distinct CDR3 sequences, about 5.6% of which show up once; about 10% is in the top ten. The sequenced sample was whole blood. Receptors were obtained from an adult who was a healthcare worker with PCR-confirmed SARS-CoV-2 infection or an uninfected control (not recorded which).

This clonotype was picked up many times. The rearrangement links TRBV7-9 to TRBJ2-7; TRBD1 agrees at 10 bases. The CDR3 runs to 16 residues. Losses at the gene ends were 4 bases for V and 5 bases for J; bases not matched to a gene: 11. Germline V gives CDR1 SEHNR, CDR2 FQNEAQ (reference sequence). The CDR3 loop reads CASSSPAGTGVNEQYV. The CDR3 DNA reads as TGTGCCAGCAGCTCACCTGCCGGGACAGGGGTGAACGAGCAGTACGTC.

This clonotype was counted only a few times. The gene calls are TRBV6-6 and TRBJ1-5; 8 bases line up with TRBD1. V shed 6 bases and J 6 bases; nucleotides not matched to a gene: 10. From germline, CDR1 is MNHNY and CDR2 SVGAGI (reference sequence). This CDR3 is built from 15 residues. Here the CDR3 reads CASRGATGASQPQHF. DNA for the CDR3: TGTGCCAGCAGAGGGGCGACAGGGGCCTCTCAGCCCCAGCATTTT.

This clonotype was recorded many times. This chain links TRBV12-3 or TRBV12-4 with TRBJ2-1, with D perhaps matching TRBD2 (6 bases). V was cut by 6 bases and J by 0 bases, with 15 bases left in between. This CDR3 has 16 residues. The CDR3 spells CASSPLAGNSYNEQFF. DNA of the CDR3: TGTGCCAGCAGCCCGTTGGCGGGGAACTCCTACAATGAGCAGTTCTTC.

In this sample, this clonotype turned up many times. The V and J genes are TRBV4-2 and TRBJ2-7, with 9 bases identical to TRBD2. Germline CDR1 reads LGHNA; CDR2 reads YNFKEQ. V lost 1 base and J lost 5; bases outside the gene matches: 6. The CDR3 runs 15 residues. Here the CDR3 reads CASSQARREGNEQYF. The CDR3 DNA reads as TGTGCCAGCAGCCAAGCTCGGCGGGAGGGTAACGAGCAGTACTTC.

This clonotype has at least ten counts. The chain links TRBV2 to TRBJ1-2; D may be TRBD1 (5 bases). Germline lookup yields CDR1 SNHLY and CDR2 FYNNEI. This CDR3 comprises 15 residues. Trimming took 6 bases from V and 0 from J, leaving 14 bases between them. The CDR3 bases are TGTGCCAGCAGGGACCGACAGCAGCCTAACTATGGCTACACCTTC. The encoded protein is CASRDRQQPNYGYTF.

This clonotype has a count of ten or more. This sequence joins TRBV12-3 or TRBV12-4 and TRBJ2-6; D possibly corresponds to TRBD1 (6 bases). V was trimmed by 7 bases and J by 0 bases, leaving 10 bases between them. This CDR3 contains 15 residues. The CDR3, as DNA: TGTGCCAGCACTGGACAGAGCTCTGGGGCCAACGTCCTGACTTTC. It encodes CASTGQSSGANVLTF.

This clonotype was picked up many times. The chain couples TRBV20-1 to TRBJ2-7, with TRBD2 matching 13 bases. Trimming removed 1 base from V and 0 bases from J; junction bases left unmatched: 6. Germline V CDR1 and CDR2: DFQATT, SNEGSKA (reference sequence). This CDR3 is 17 amino acids long. The CDR3 reads CSARGVLAGGSSYEQYF. The CDR3 region has the DNA TGCAGTGCTAGAGGGGTACTAGCGGGAGGGAGCTCCTACGAGCAGTACTTC.

This clonotype was seen ten or more times. The V gene is TRBV18, the J gene TRBJ2-7; 8 bases are a match to TRBD1. The CDR3 runs to 13 residues. Trimming removed 4 bases from V and 3 bases from J; junction bases left unmatched: 2. Per germline, CDR1 KGHSH and CDR2 LQKENI. CDR3 in amino acids: CASSHGQGYEQYV. The CDR3 DNA sequence: TGTGCCAGCTCACACGGACAGGGCTACGAGCAGTACGTC.

This clonotype was detected many times. J is TRBJ2-3 and V is TRBV20-1; TRBD2 might be the D (6 bases). The CDR3 loop spans 13 amino acids. Per germline, CDR1 DFQATT and CDR2 SNEGSKA (reference sequence). V gave up 3 bases and J gave up 3 bases, with 10 bases separating them. The CDR3 spells CSAREGLTDTQYF. CDR3 bases: TGCAGTGCTAGGGAGGGTCTAACAGATACGCAGTATTTT.